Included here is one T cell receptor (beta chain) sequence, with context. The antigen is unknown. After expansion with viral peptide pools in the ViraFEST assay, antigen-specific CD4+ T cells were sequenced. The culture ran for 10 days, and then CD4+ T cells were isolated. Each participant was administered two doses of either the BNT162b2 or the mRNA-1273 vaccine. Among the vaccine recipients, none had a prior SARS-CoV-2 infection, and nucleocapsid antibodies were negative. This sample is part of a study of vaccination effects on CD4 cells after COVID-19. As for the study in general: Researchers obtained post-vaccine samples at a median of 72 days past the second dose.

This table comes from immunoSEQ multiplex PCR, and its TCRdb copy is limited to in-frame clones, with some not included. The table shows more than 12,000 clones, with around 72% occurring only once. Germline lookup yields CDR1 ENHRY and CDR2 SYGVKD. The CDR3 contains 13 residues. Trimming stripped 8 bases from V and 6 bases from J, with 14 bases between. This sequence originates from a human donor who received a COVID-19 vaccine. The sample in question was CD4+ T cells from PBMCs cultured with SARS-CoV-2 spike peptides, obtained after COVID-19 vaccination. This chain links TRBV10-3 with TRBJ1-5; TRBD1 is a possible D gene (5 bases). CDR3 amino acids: CAIGGTVGQPQHF. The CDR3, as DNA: TGTGCCATCGGCGGGACCGTGGGTCAGCCCCAGCATTTT.